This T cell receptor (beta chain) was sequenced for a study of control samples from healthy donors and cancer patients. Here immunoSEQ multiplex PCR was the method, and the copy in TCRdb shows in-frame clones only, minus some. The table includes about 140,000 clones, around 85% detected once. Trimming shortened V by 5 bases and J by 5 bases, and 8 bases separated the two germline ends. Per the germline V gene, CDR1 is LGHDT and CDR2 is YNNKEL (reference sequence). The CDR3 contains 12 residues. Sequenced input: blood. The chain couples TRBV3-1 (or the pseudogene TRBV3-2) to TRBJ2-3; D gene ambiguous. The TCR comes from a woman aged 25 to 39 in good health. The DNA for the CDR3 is TGTGCCAGCAGCTTAGACCTAGATACGCAGTATTTT. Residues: CASSLDLDTQYF.